This entry lists 2 T cell receptor beta chains sequenced from one sample in a study of tumor-infiltrating lymphocytes in primary liver carcinoma. With around 500 ng total RNA as template and a constant-region primer, TCR beta cDNA was made. Modified slightly, ARM-PCR produced TCR beta libraries over three nested multiplex PCR rounds. TRBV1-TRBV30 forward primers and a C-beta reverse primer were used in the first two PCR rounds, which each ran for 9 to 10 cycles. TCRdb independently ran MiXCR on the multiplex PCR reads; one entry per CDR3 protein. The top ten hold 65% to 80% of the sample, which has 150,000 to 200,000 distinct CDR3 sequences, 60% seen once. In addition to blood RNA drawn from unsorted whole blood, germline DNA was extracted. Source material: peripheral blood. These receptors originate from a middle-aged man with primary liver carcinoma and hepatitis B virus infection.

CDR3 bases: TGCGCCAGCCATTGGGGCGCCCTCAACACCGGGGAGCTGTTTTTT. Encoded protein: CASHWGALNTGELFF. The J gene is TRBJ2-2, the V gene TRBV5-1; possible D gene TRBD1, 5 bases. The germline V gene encodes CDR1 SGHRS and CDR2 YFSETQ. Trimming left V 7 bases short and J 2 bases short, with 15 bases between. CDR3 size: 15 residues.

This clonotype appeared a few times. The J gene is TRBJ1-2, the V gene TRBV7-8, with no clear D. Trimming pared 1 base from V and 8 bases from J, leaving 14 bases between. CDR1 is SGHVS and CDR2 is FQNEAQ in the germline V gene. This CDR3 comprises 14 residues. The CDR3 DNA sequence: TGTGCCAGCAGCTTAGGGACCCTATCGTGGGGCTACACCTTC. It is translated as CASSLGTLSWGYTF.